A selection of T cell receptor beta chains follows, all from one sample in a study of T cell repertoires in cytomegalovirus infection. TCRdb fed the reads into MiXCR, producing one record per CDR3 protein. The sample has about 740,000 distinct CDR3 sequences, 35% seen once. Sequencing was done on a sample of PBMCs. These receptors were obtained from a human donor in good health (CMV status not recorded). Some clones in this sample may be carry-over from other donors' samples. The CDR3 runs from the conserved cysteine through the conserved F or W. A D gene is named only where the DNA matches it firmly. Some rows have no size entry. The others give once, few or many, or a class for an expanded clone.

>-|TRBV28|-|TRBJ1-6
TGTGCCAGTGCTGGGGGGGTAGCGATCGGTTCACCCCTCCACTTT
CASAGGVAIGSPLHF
>-|TRBV7-6|few|TRBJ1-4
TGTGCCAGCAGCTTAGCCTACCGGGGCCGTGATGAAAAACTGTTTTTT
CASSLAYRGRDEKLFF
>-|TRBV4-1|-|TRBJ2-7
TGCGCCAGCAGCCAAGTCAAGAGCGGCTACGAGCAGTACTTC
CASSQVKSGYEQYF
>-|TRBV7-6|-|TRBJ2-2
TGTGCCAGCAGCTTGGCGTTGACAGCGAACACCGGGGAGCTGTTTTTT
CASSLALTANTGELFF
>-|TRBV10-3|-|TRBJ1-5
TGTGCCATCAGTGAGGGTAGGGATCGGCAGCCCCAGCATTTT
CAISEGRDRQPQHF
>-|TRBV12-3/TRBV12-4|-|TRBJ1-3
TGTGCCAGCAGCCTAACAGAAAACACCATATATTTT
CASSLTENTIYF
>-|TRBV19|-|TRBJ2-1
TGTGCCAGTACCACCAGCAGTAGCTCCTACAATGAGCAGTTCTTC
CASTTSSSSYNEQFF
>TRBD2|TRBV20-1|-|TRBJ2-7
TGCAGTGCTAGAAGGCTAGCGGGAGTTTACGAGGAGTACTTC
CSARRLAGVYEEYF
>TRBD2|TRBV10-2|-|TRBJ2-2
TGCGCCAGCAGCGCAGTAAACGCTGGACTAGCGGGAGGCGGGGAGCTGTTTTTT
CASSAVNAGLAGGGELFF
>-|TRBV27|-|TRBJ2-5
TGTGCCAGCAGTCAGAAAACAGGGGCGGGGGAGACCCAGTACTTC
CASSQKTGAGETQYF
>TRBD1|TRBV7-2|many|TRBJ2-5
TGTGCCAGCAGCTTATCGACAGGGTTTAATCAAGAGACCCAGTACTTC
CASSLSTGFNQETQYF
>-|TRBV4-2|-|TRBJ1-5
TGTGCCAGCAGCCAAGCGTTGGCGATGAATCAGCCCCAGCATTTT
CASSQALAMNQPQHF
>-|TRBV28|-|TRBJ2-3
TGTGCCAGCAGTTTTTCAGGGTCAGATACGCAGTATTTT
CASSFSGSDTQYF
>TRBD1|TRBV27|-|TRBJ1-1
TGTGCCAGCAGTTCCCGACTGGACAGGGGTTGGGACACTGAAGCTTTCTTT
CASSSRLDRGWDTEAFF
>-|TRBV12-3/TRBV12-4|-|TRBJ2-7
TGTGCCAGCAGTTTATATGGGGCTTCCGAGCAGTACTTC
CASSLYGASEQYF
>-|TRBV12-3/TRBV12-4|many|TRBJ1-4
TGTGCCAGCAGCTCTCCTAATAATGAAAAACTGTTTTTT
CASSSPNNEKLFF
>-|TRBV7-2|few|TRBJ1-5
TGTGCCAGCAGCTTAGCAGGACGGTCGCATCAGCCCCAGCATTTT
CASSLAGRSHQPQHF
>-|TRBV30|-|TRBJ2-5
TGTGCCTGGAGTTCAGGACTCCACCAAGAGACCCAGTACTTC
CAWSSGLHQETQYF
>-|TRBV7-6|few|TRBJ2-3
TGTGCCAGCAGCTTAGGGTCGACTAGTAGCACAGATACGCAGTATTTT
CASSLGSTSSTDTQYF
>-|TRBV12-3/TRBV12-4|-|TRBJ1-1
TGTGCCAGCAGTTTAGTTCGCGGGGCGGCTTTCTTT
CASSLVRGAAFF
>TRBD1|TRBV6-6|once|TRBJ2-5
TGTGCCAGCAGTCGTAGACCGGGACAGGGGAAAAGAGAGACCCAGTACTTC
CASSRRPGQGKRETQYF